What follows are 18 T cell receptor beta chains derived from one specimen sequenced in a study of follicular helper T cells after annual influenza vaccination. The assay was immunoSEQ multiplex PCR, and TCRdb's table has in-frame clones only and misses some. Of about 10,000 clones in the sample, roughly 80% were seen once. Time point denoted: 2014-2015 season, 7 days after vaccination. This specimen was CXCR5- memory CD4+ T cells sorted from blood, taken 7 days after influenza vaccination. The source is an adult who received the influenza vaccine.

CDR3 bases: TGTGCCAGCAGCTACCCTAGCGGGGGTGCAGATACGCAGTATTTT. It specifies CASSYPSGGADTQYF. J is TRBJ2-3 and V is TRBV5-6; 10 nucleotides match TRBD2. CDR1 is SGHDT and CDR2 is YYEEEE in the germline V gene. The CDR3 runs to 15 residues. The junction had 5 bases not matched to a gene; V was cut back by 3 bases and J by 4 bases.

This clone was detected only once. V gene TRBV11-2 combines with J gene TRBJ2-5; D is uncertain. The CDR3 extends over 15 amino acids. V was shortened by 5 bases and J by 4 bases, with 17 bases between the two germline ends. CDR1 SGHAT and CDR2 FQNNGV come from the germline V gene. DNA for the CDR3: TGTGCCAGCAGCCCAACAGCCCCGGCCAGAGAGACCCAGTACTTC. Protein sequence: CASSPTAPARETQYF.

The V call is TRBV5-1, the J call TRBJ1-2; TRBD1 is a possible D gene (5 bases). This CDR3 region has 15 residues. The germline V gene encodes CDR1 SGHRS and CDR2 YFSETQ. Trimming removed 0 bases from V and 1 base from J, with 10 bases in between. For the CDR3, the DNA is TGCGCCAGCAGCTTGGGGGGCACCAGTAACTATGGCTACACCTTC. It is translated as CASSLGGTSNYGYTF.

This clone was picked up one time. J is TRBJ1-1 and V is TRBV5-1, with D unresolved. The germline V gene encodes CDR1 SGHRS and CDR2 YFSETQ. V lost 1 base and J 1 base, leaving 11 bases between the germline ends. This CDR3 has 15 residues. Here the CDR3 reads CASSLLAGPNTEAFF. As DNA, the CDR3 is TGCGCCAGCAGCTTGCTGGCGGGCCCGAACACTGAAGCTTTCTTT.

This clone was picked up one time. The rearrangement links TRBV5-4 to TRBJ2-1; TRBD1 or TRBD2 may be the D gene (5 bases each). Trimming removed 4 bases from V and 15 bases from J, with 20 bases in between. CDR3 size: 13 residues. The germline gives CDR1 SGHNT, CDR2 YYREEE (reference sequence). The CDR3 DNA sequence: TGTGCCAGCAGCCCACCGGGACGGGCTAGCTCGTTCTTC. Translated, it gives CASSPPGRASSFF.

The chain is built from TRBV5-1 and TRBJ2-6, with D possibly matching TRBD1 (6 bases). Looked up from germline, CDR1 is SGHRS and CDR2 is YFSETQ. Trimming took 0 bases from V and 0 from J, leaving 13 bases between them. There are 18 residues in the CDR3. This chain's CDR3 is CASSLEGRGSSGANVLTF. The DNA for the CDR3 is TGCGCCAGCAGCTTGGAAGGTAGGGGGAGCTCTGGGGCCAACGTCCTGACTTTC. The variable domain in full, with the rest retrieved from reference TRBV5-1 and TRBJ2-6, is KAGVTQTPRYLIKTRGQQVTLSCSPISGHRSVSWYQQTPGQGLQFLFEYFSETQRNKGNFPGRFSGRQFSNSRSEMNVSTLELGDSALYLCASSLEGRGSSGANVLTFGAGSRLTVL.

The chain recombines TRBV5-6 with TRBJ2-7; TRBD2 agrees at 16 bases. CDR3 length: 17 amino acids. Losses at the gene ends were 4 bases for V and 1 base for J; bases not matched to a gene: 5. Germline values: CDR1 SGHDT, CDR2 YYEEEE. The CDR3: CASSPGLAGGLSYEQYF. DNA of the CDR3: TGTGCCAGCAGCCCGGGACTAGCGGGGGGGCTGTCCTACGAGCAGTACTTC.

This clone was counted between two and nine times. The rearrangement links TRBV6-5 to TRBJ1-2; the D gene is possibly TRBD1 (6 bases). Germline-derived CDR1 and CDR2 are MNHEY and SVGAGI. The length of the CDR3 is 15 residues. V lost 6 bases and J lost 6, with 20 bases in between. The CDR3 here is CASSLRRQAVNGYTF. Here the CDR3 DNA reads TGTGCCAGCAGCCTAAGACGACAGGCGGTTAATGGCTACACCTTC.

The V call is TRBV18, the J call TRBJ2-2; D call uncertain. V lost 3 bases and J 5 bases, leaving 4 bases between the germline ends. The germline CDR1 and CDR2 sequences are KGHSH and LQKENI. The CDR3 is made up of 12 amino acids. CDR3 sequence reads: CASSPRTGELFF. The CDR3 DNA sequence: TGTGCCAGCTCACCTCGAACCGGGGAGCTGTTTTTT.

The V call is TRBV7-2, the J call TRBJ2-3; the D is unclear. CDR3 length: 16 residues. Germline V gene sequence: CDR1 SGHTA, CDR2 FQGNSA. The V end was cut by 3 bases, the J end by 0 bases, with 13 bases between. The CDR3 loop reads CASSLFGPASTDTQYF. In nucleotides, the CDR3 is TGTGCCAGCAGCTTGTTCGGCCCTGCGAGCACAGATACGCAGTATTTT.

The chain uses TRBV9 and TRBJ2-7; D is undetermined. With 0 bases removed from V and 7 bases from J, the gap between germline ends came to 11 bases. The CDR3 loop spans 13 amino acids. Germline-derived CDR1 and CDR2 are SGDLS and YYNGEE. The CDR3 loop reads CASSVGPDQEQYF. DNA of the CDR3: TGTGCCAGCAGCGTAGGCCCTGACCAAGAGCAGTACTTC.

This clone was detected once. The chain couples TRBV6-5 to TRBJ2-3, with 10 bases matching TRBD2. Looked up from germline, CDR1 is MNHEY and CDR2 is SVGAGI. The CDR3 is 15 amino acids. The ends lost 4 bases at V and 6 bases at J; junction bases unmatched: 7. The CDR3 is CASSSILAGYDTQYF. CDR3 in DNA: TGTGCCAGCAGTTCCATACTAGCGGGGTACGATACGCAGTATTTT.

This chain links TRBV5-1 with TRBJ1-2; 8 bases fit TRBD1. This CDR3 contains 13 residues. Germline-derived CDR1 and CDR2 are SGHRS and YFSETQ. The junction had 2 bases not matched to a gene; V was cut back by 4 bases and J by 3 bases. Written as DNA, the CDR3 is TGCGCCAGCAGCACGGACAGGGACTATGGCTACACCTTC. This gives the protein CASSTDRDYGYTF. The full variable domain, its missing parts supplied by reference TRBV5-1 and TRBJ1-2, is KAGVTQTPRYLIKTRGQQVTLSCSPISGHRSVSWYQQTPGQGLQFLFEYFSETQRNKGNFPGRFSGRQFSNSRSEMNVSTLELGDSALYLCASSTDRDYGYTFGSGTRLTVV.

The chain is built from TRBV7-8 and TRBJ2-7; D may be TRBD1 or TRBD2 (6 bases each). The V gene lost 6 bases and the J gene lost 2 bases, with 11 bases spanning the gap. Germline assignment: CDR1 SGHVS and CDR2 FQNEAQ. The CDR3 sequence is 13 residues long. CDR3 loop: CASRFGGAYEQYF. CDR3 DNA: TGTGCCAGCAGATTCGGGGGCGCCTACGAGCAGTACTTC. The full variable domain, in which reference TRBV7-8 and TRBJ2-7 provide the parts outside the CDR3, is GAGVSQSPRYKVAKRGQDVALRCDPISGHVSLFWYQQALGQGPEFLTYFQNEAQLDKSGLPSDRFFAERPEGSVSTLKIQRTQQEDSAVYLCASRFGGAYEQYFGPGTRLTVT.

The table lists this clone with a few counts. J is TRBJ2-7 and V is TRBV7-2; either TRBD1 or TRBD2 may fit D (6 bases each). Trimming shortened V by 5 bases and J by 3 bases, and 17 bases separated the two germline ends. The CDR3 has 15 residues. Looked up from germline, CDR1 is SGHTA and CDR2 is FQGNSA. In nucleotides, the CDR3 is TGTGCCAGCAGCCCAAGGCCGGGGGCCCGCTACGAGCAGTACTTC. Encoded protein: CASSPRPGARYEQYF.

This rearrangement joins TRBV4-3 to TRBJ2-2; 8 bases are a match to TRBD2. Germline loops: CDR1 LGHNA, CDR2 YSLEER. V dropped 7 bases and J dropped 7; count of bases not matched to a gene: 8. This CDR3 spans 14 amino acids. CDR3 in amino acids: CASTVSAGGGELFF. CDR3 DNA sequence: TGCGCCAGCACCGTTTCGGCGGGGGGCGGGGAGCTGTTTTTT.

The table lists this clone with a few counts. The rearrangement links TRBV6-5 to TRBJ1-2; D may be TRBD1 (6 bases). Germline V gene data show CDR1 as MNHEY and CDR2 as SVGAGI. The CDR3 length is 13 residues. Trimming removed 8 bases at V and 0 bases at J, with 10 bases between. The CDR3 reads CASGRGPNYGYTF. The CDR3 DNA sequence: TGTGCCAGCGGACGGGGGCCTAACTATGGCTACACCTTC.

The genes are TRBV10-3 and TRBJ2-3, with D unresolved. The V end lost 11 bases, the J end lost 0 bases, and 9 bases lay between the germline ends. This CDR3 comprises 12 residues. Germline CDR1 ENHRY, CDR2 SYGVKD. CDR3 coding DNA: TGTGCCGTCGAATCTAGCACAGATACGCAGTATTTT. The encoded protein is CAVESSTDTQYF.